The 18 T cell receptor beta chains presented below share a single source sample, sequenced in a study of post-analysis software for immune sequencing data. Antigen specificity for these receptors is unknown. Study-wide results and caveats: Patients showed TRBV5-6, TRBV5-1 and TRBV20-1 among five TRBV segments more frequent than in controls.

Tagging with unique molecular identifiers was a feature of the TCR beta cDNA libraries. Each CDR3 protein is one row after TCRdb ran MiXCR on the PCR reads. The table includes hundreds of thousands of distinct CDR3 sequences, less than 35% detected once. The sample taken for sequencing was blood. These receptors were collected from a girl aged 5-17 years with multiple sclerosis.

This clonotype showed up just a few times. The gene calls are TRBV3-1 and TRBJ1-2; 9 bases are a match to TRBD1. The V gene's germline CDR1 is LGHDT and CDR2 YNNKEL (reference sequence). V trimming: 4 bases; J trimming: 5 bases; junction bases outside the gene matches: 5. There are 14 residues in the CDR3. The CDR3 here is CASSPAGTGYGYTF. CDR3 sequence (DNA): TGTGCCAGCAGCCCGGCGGGGACAGGGTATGGCTACACCTTC.

The chain is built from TRBV10-3 and TRBJ2-1; a weak D match, TRBD1 (5 bases). CDR3 length equals 14 residues. Germline CDR1 is ENHRY and CDR2 is SYGVKD. The V end was cut by 6 bases, the J end by 9 bases, with 18 bases between. The CDR3 is CAIRNAQGSGEQFF. CDR3 nucleotides: TGTGCCATCAGGAACGCGCAGGGATCGGGTGAGCAGTTCTTC.

This clonotype has only a few counts. The chain joins TRBV12-3 or TRBV12-4 to TRBJ2-2; D unclear. V was trimmed by 5 bases and J by 8 bases, leaving 9 bases between them. The CDR3 runs to 12 residues. The CDR3 coding sequence is TGTGCCAGCAGTCTCATGGTTGGGGAGCTGTTTTTT. This encodes CASSLMVGELFF.

The chain joins TRBV5-1 to TRBJ1-1; tentatively, D is TRBD1 (5 bases). The CDR3 runs 17 residues. Germline V gene data show CDR1 as SGHRS and CDR2 as YFSETQ. The V gene lost 0 bases and the J gene lost 4 bases, with 19 bases spanning the gap. The CDR3 sequence is CASSLVGTGLSGTEAFF. DNA for the CDR3: TGCGCCAGCAGCTTGGTGGGGACGGGATTATCTGGCACTGAAGCTTTCTTT. The variable domain in full, completed from reference TRBV5-1 and TRBJ1-1, reads KAGVTQTPRYLIKTRGQQVTLSCSPISGHRSVSWYQQTPGQGLQFLFEYFSETQRNKGNFPGRFSGRQFSNSRSEMNVSTLELGDSALYLCASSLVGTGLSGTEAFFGQGTRLTVV.

This clonotype was detected only a few times. CDR3 nucleotide sequence: TGTGCCAGCTCACCAAACGGGGGGGGCAATGAGCAGTTCTTC. As protein: CASSPNGGGNEQFF. This chain joins TRBV18 and TRBJ2-1; 8 bases agree with TRBD2. The V gene end was trimmed by 2 bases and the J gene end by 6 bases; junction bases not matched to a gene: 3. This CDR3 has 14 residues. Germline CDR1 KGHSH, CDR2 LQKENI.

The chain combines TRBV5-1 with TRBJ2-3, with TRBD1 matching over 9 bases. This CDR3 contains 14 residues. V lost 5 bases and J lost 6; bases outside the gene matches: 7. Germline CDR1 reads SGHRS; CDR2 reads YFSETQ. The CDR3 loop is CASRGTGIMDTQYF. For the CDR3, the DNA is TGCGCCAGCAGGGGGACAGGGATCATGGATACGCAGTATTTT.

This clonotype was seen a few times. The rearrangement uses TRBV7-2 and TRBJ2-1; maybe TRBD1 (5 bases). V was cut by 5 bases and J by 6 bases, with 11 bases left in between. The CDR3 has 13 residues. Germline V lookup: CDR1 SGHTA, CDR2 FQGNSA. CDR3 DNA: TGTGCCAGCAGCCTAGGGGTAGTCAATGAGCAGTTCTTC. Residues: CASSLGVVNEQFF.

This clonotype was picked up many times. The chain combines TRBV20-1 with TRBJ2-1; tentatively, D is TRBD1 (6 bases). This CDR3 has 12 residues. Trimming took 6 bases from V and 6 from J, leaving 12 bases between them. Germline V gene sequence: CDR1 DFQATT, CDR2 SNEGSKA (reference sequence). This CDR3 reads CSADTGINEQFF. CDR3 DNA sequence: TGCAGTGCGGACACAGGGATCAATGAGCAGTTCTTC.

The J gene is TRBJ2-5, the V gene TRBV20-1, with 15 positions matching TRBD2. The assigned J gene may be wrong: the sequence end matches TRBJ2-7 better. The CDR3 is 15 amino acids. Germline V gives CDR1 DFQATT, CDR2 SNEGSKA (reference sequence). This chain's CDR3 is CSAPGTSGGIYEQYF. CDR3 sequence (DNA): TGCAGTGCGCCTGGGACTAGCGGGGGGATCTACGAGCAGTACTTC.

The chain joins TRBV4-2 to TRBJ2-1; 7 positions match TRBD2. Germline lookup yields CDR1 LGHNA and CDR2 YNFKEQ. This CDR3 has 13 residues. V was clipped by 0 bases and J by 14 bases; unmatched bases: 7. CDR3 DNA sequence: TGTGCCAGCAGCCAAGATGCGGGGGTTAGGGAGTTCTTC. It encodes CASSQDAGVREFF.

This rearrangement joins TRBV7-2 to TRBJ2-3; D is tentatively TRBD1 or TRBD2 (5 bases each). Trimming took 0 bases from V and 5 from J, leaving 12 bases between them. The CDR3 loop spans 15 amino acids. Germline V gene lookup returns CDR1 SGHTA and CDR2 FQGNSA. The CDR3 DNA reads TGTGCCAGCAGCTTAGCCCCCCAGGGAGAAGATACGCAGTATTTT. It specifies CASSLAPQGEDTQYF. Looking up the rest from reference TRBV7-2 and TRBJ2-3 gives the full variable domain: GAGVSQSPSNKVTEKGKDVELRCDPISGHTALYWYRQSLGQGLEFLIYFQGNSAPDKSGLPSDRFSAERTGGSVSTLTIQRTQQEDSAVYLCASSLAPQGEDTQYFGPGTRLTVL.

The chain is built from TRBV7-6 and TRBJ2-7; 7 nucleotides agree with TRBD1. The trim removed 1 base at V and 0 bases at J, leaving 12 bases unmatched. The CDR3 runs 18 residues. Germline-derived CDR1 and CDR2 are SGHVS and FNYEAQ. CDR3 region: CASSLGGGGPESSYEQYF. DNA for the CDR3: TGTGCCAGCAGCTTAGGAGGGGGCGGACCGGAAAGCTCCTACGAGCAGTACTTC.

This clonotype has only a few counts. The gene calls are TRBV27 and TRBJ1-2; 8 nucleotides agree with TRBD1. Germline CDR1 reads MNHEY; CDR2 reads SMNVEV (reference sequence). CDR3 length equals 16 residues. V gave up 3 bases and J gave up 1 base; unmatched junction bases: 7. CDR3 in amino acids: CASSFVGTGHNYGYTF. For the CDR3, the DNA is TGTGCCAGCAGTTTCGTTGGGACAGGTCATAACTATGGCTACACCTTC.

This clonotype was counted many times. This chain uses TRBV6-5 with TRBJ2-2, with no clear D. Germline values: CDR1 MNHEY, CDR2 SVGAGI. Trimming took 2 bases from V and 5 from J, leaving 3 bases between them. This CDR3 comprises 12 residues. The CDR3, as DNA: TGTGCCAGCAGTTACGGGACCGGGGAGCTGTTTTTT. This codes for CASSYGTGELFF.

Only a few counts were recorded for this clonotype. V is TRBV20-1 and J is TRBJ1-4; D not certain. The CDR3 extends over 13 amino acids. Deletions cut 0 bases from V and 4 bases from J, with 6 bases between. Germline assignment: CDR1 DFQATT and CDR2 SNEGSKA (reference sequence). CDR3 sequence (DNA): TGCAGTGCTAGAGACAGGCTTAATGAAAAACTGTTTTTT. Translating it yields CSARDRLNEKLFF.

Notes on this clonotype: The junction differs from germline at one of its ends, possibly a read error. V is TRBV5-1 and J is TRBJ2-5; D is unclear. Per the germline V gene, CDR1 is SGHRS and CDR2 is YFSETQ. This CDR3 has 12 residues. The CDR3 protein is CASSFRQEAQYF. CDR3 nucleotide sequence: TGCGCCAGCAGCTTCCGACAAGAGGCCCAGTACTTC.

The chain employs TRBV7-2 and TRBJ2-3; 7 bases are a match to TRBD2. This CDR3 is built from 18 residues. Germline loops: CDR1 SGHTA, CDR2 FQGNSA. V shed 0 bases, J shed 2 bases, and the junction held 11 bases outside the gene matches. This chain's CDR3 is CASSLAWAGAGTTDTQYF. CDR3 coding DNA: TGTGCCAGCAGCTTAGCTTGGGCGGGAGCAGGCACCACAGATACGCAGTATTTT.

On this clonotype: An end of the junction does not agree with germline; a read error may underlie this. The V call is TRBV6-6, the J call TRBJ2-1; D gene unclear. The CDR3 contains 13 residues. Per germline, CDR1 MNHNY and CDR2 SVGAGI (reference sequence). CDR3 protein: CASGYPQYNEQFF. The CDR3 DNA reads as TGTGCCAGCGGTTACCCCCAATACAATGAGCAGTTCTTC.